This T cell receptor (beta chain) was identified during a study of blood T cell repertoires in COVID-19. Study-level information: There were acute and convalescent COVID-19 samples, and they came from the United States, Italy and Spain. Nucleic acid was either cDNA or gDNA, and it came from T cells, B-cell-depleted T cells, or PBMCs.

Original analysis: Amplifying reference gene primers gave estimates of nucleated cell counts. Only in-frame clones appear in the TCRdb table, and some are missing; sequencing was by immunoSEQ multiplex PCR. That table furnishes V, J and clone size, whereas the DNA furnished D and trimming. The table has around 180,000 clones, approximately 85% seen once; the top ten hold 3% to 3.5%. Sequencing was done on a sample of peripheral blood. The clonotype comes from a man in his 60s with acute or convalescent COVID-19.

The CDR3 spells CASSSRGQYEQYF. The CDR3 DNA sequence: TGTGCCAGCAGCTCCAGGGGGCAATACGAGCAGTACTTC. The genes are TRBV6-5 and TRBJ2-7; 8 bases align to TRBD1. Germline V gene lookup returns CDR1 MNHEY and CDR2 SVGAGI. The CDR3 is made up of 13 amino acids. V shed 6 bases and J 4 bases; nucleotides not matched to a gene: 5.